This T cell receptor beta chain is drawn from a study of T cells in narcolepsy. As for the study in general: Enrolled donors included narcolepsy type 1 or type 2 patients and healthy controls.

Repertoires were generated with immunoSEQ multiplex PCR, while TCRdb's copy carries only in-frame clones and drops some. The table has around 1,500 clones, 23% seen once. V was cut by 4 bases and J by 7 bases, with 14 bases left in between. The CDR3 is made up of 13 amino acids. The germline gives CDR1 SGDLS, CDR2 YYNGEE. A word on this clone: The antigen remains unidentified.

Notes on the study in general: Autoreactive HCRT-specific and TRIB2-specific clonotypes were marked in same-patient CSF-versus-blood CD4+ comparisons. Autoreactive clonotypes reportedly recurred in blood of same and different patients, not controls.

The sample was cultured CD4+ T cells from cerebrospinal fluid. The chain recombines TRBV9 with TRBJ1-1; D is perhaps TRBD1 (6 bases). The receptor comes from a human donor with narcolepsy. The CDR3 coding sequence is TGTGCCAGCAGCCTTAACAGGGCCATTGAAGCTTTCTTT. It codes for CASSLNRAIEAFF.